These 23 T cell receptor beta chains share one sample of origin, sequenced in a study of T cells after yellow fever vaccination (dated by TCRdb to the late 2010s). Library preparation was by 5' RACE. Sequencing relied on an Illumina NovaSeq 6000. TCRdb reanalyzed the raw reads on its own, using fastp at Q25 for trimming and MiXCR for clone calling, and kept in-frame beta chains. Rows are combined by CDR3 protein, so each entry shows the most common genes and DNA. The sample profile shows about 250,000 distinct CDR3 sequences; roughly 3.5% of them were found once. Around a fifth of the sample rests with the top ten. The treatment or condition label for this specimen denotes: live attenuated yellow fever vaccine strain. The sequenced sample was PBMCs, obtained 15 days after the yellow fever booster vaccination. Receptors were obtained from a young man who received the YFV17D yellow fever vaccine.

This clonotype showed up many times. The genes are TRBV4-3 and TRBJ1-2; D not resolved. With 4 bases removed from V and 2 bases from J, the gap between germline ends came to 14 bases. This CDR3 has 15 amino acids. From germline, CDR1 is LGHNA and CDR2 YSLEER. CDR3 DNA: TGCGCCAGCAGCCCATCACCGTATTGGAACTATGGCTACACCTTC. Protein sequence: CASSPSPYWNYGYTF.

The chain combines TRBV7-2 with TRBJ2-1; 8 nucleotides align to TRBD2. The germline CDR1 and CDR2 sequences are SGHTA and FQGNSA. V shed 5 bases, J shed 3 bases, and the junction held 3 bases outside the gene matches. This CDR3 contains 14 residues. The CDR3 coding sequence is TGTGCCAGCAGCAAGGGACTAGTCTACAATGAGCAGTTCTTC. This translates into CASSKGLVYNEQFF. Looking up the rest from reference TRBV7-2 and TRBJ2-1 gives the full variable domain: GAGVSQSPSNKVTEKGKDVELRCDPISGHTALYWYRQSLGQGLEFLIYFQGNSAPDKSGLPSDRFSAERTGGSVSTLTIQRTQQEDSAVYLCASSKGLVYNEQFFGPGTRLTVL.

There are many counts of this clonotype. The chain uses TRBV7-2 and TRBJ1-3; tentatively, D is TRBD1 (5 bases). Trimming removed 3 bases from V and 2 bases from J, with 8 bases in between. This CDR3 is 14 amino acids long. CDR1 is SGHTA, CDR2 FQGNSA, per germline. CDR3 sequence: CASSFGGAGNTIYF. In DNA form, the CDR3 reads TGTGCCAGCAGCTTCGGGGGGGCTGGAAACACCATATATTTT.

The sample holds many counts of this clonotype. The rearrangement joins TRBV27 to TRBJ2-3; 8 nucleotides line up with TRBD2. Trimming removed 2 bases from V and 0 bases from J; junction bases left unmatched: 4. CDR3 length: 16 residues. Looked up from germline, CDR1 is MNHEY and CDR2 is SMNVEV (reference sequence). CDR3 sequence: CASSLKLAVSTDTQYF. CDR3 DNA: TGTGCCAGCAGTTTAAAACTAGCGGTGAGCACAGATACGCAGTATTTT.

The table lists this clonotype with many counts. J is TRBJ1-4 and V is TRBV4-1; D not certain. CDR3 length: 13 amino acids. Looked up from germline, CDR1 is MGHRA and CDR2 is YSYEKL. Trimming took 4 bases from V and 8 from J, leaving 11 bases between them. The CDR3 loop is CASSPLWQEKLFF. CDR3 in DNA: TGCGCCAGCAGCCCCCTCTGGCAGGAAAAACTGTTTTTT.

V gene TRBV7-9 combines with J gene TRBJ2-7; 10 bases agree with TRBD2. V was clipped by 5 bases and J by 5 bases; unmatched bases: 9. The CDR3 is 15 residues long. Germline CDR1 is SEHNR and CDR2 is FQNEAQ (reference sequence). The CDR3 DNA is TGTGCCAGCAGCAGGAGCGGGGGGGCCGGGAACGAGCAGTACGTC. Translated: CASSRSGGAGNEQYV.

V gene TRBV6-2 or TRBV6-3 combines with J gene TRBJ2-1; 7 positions match TRBD2. The CDR3 totals 14 residues. Germline CDR1 is MNHEY and CDR2 is SVGEGT. V shed 5 bases, J shed 2 bases, and the junction held 3 bases outside the gene matches. In nucleotides, the CDR3 is TGTGCCAGCAGTCCGCGGGGGACCTACAATGAGCAGTTCTTC. It encodes CASSPRGTYNEQFF.

The sample holds many counts of this clonotype. The chain has TRBV7-2 and TRBJ1-4; 7 nucleotides align to TRBD1. The germline V gene encodes CDR1 SGHTA and CDR2 FQGNSA. The CDR3 loop spans 15 amino acids. V shed 4 bases, J shed 5 bases, and the junction held 7 bases outside the gene matches. Here the CDR3 DNA reads TGTGCCAGCAGCTCCCGGACAGGCGTAAATGAAAAACTGTTTTTT. This gives the protein CASSSRTGVNEKLFF. Supplemented by reference TRBV7-2 and TRBJ1-4, the full variable domain reads GAGVSQSPSNKVTEKGKDVELRCDPISGHTALYWYRQSLGQGLEFLIYFQGNSAPDKSGLPSDRFSAERTGGSVSTLTIQRTQQEDSAVYLCASSSRTGVNEKLFFGSGTQLSVL.

This clonotype was observed at least ten times. V usage is TRBV20-1 and J usage is TRBJ2-7; a possible D gene is TRBD2 (7 bases). This CDR3 contains 13 residues. Germline CDR1 is DFQATT and CDR2 is SNEGSKA (reference sequence). V was cut by 6 bases and J by 5 bases, with 17 bases left in between. The CDR3 loop is CSALRGAINEQYF. CDR3 nucleotide sequence: TGCAGTGCCCTTCGGGGGGCCATCAACGAGCAGTACTTC.

This clonotype was seen repeatedly, ten times or more. The V gene is TRBV5-1, the J gene TRBJ1-5; no reliable D call. This CDR3 comprises 14 residues. Germline CDR1 reads SGHRS; CDR2 reads YFSETQ. The V gene lost 0 bases and the J gene lost 5 bases, with 9 bases spanning the gap. The CDR3 DNA follows: TGCGCCAGCAGCTTGGAAGGGCGGGATCAGCCCCAGCATTTT. Translating it yields CASSLEGRDQPQHF.

The table lists this clonotype with many counts. The V gene is TRBV5-6, the J gene TRBJ2-7; TRBD1 agrees at 9 bases. This CDR3 comprises 14 residues. The junction had 3 bases not matched to a gene; V was cut back by 3 bases and J by 2 bases. From germline, CDR1 is SGHDT and CDR2 YYEEEE. CDR3 bases: TGTGCCAGCAGCTATCGGACAGGGGCCTACGAGCAGTACGTC. It is translated as CASSYRTGAYEQYV.

This clonotype was recorded at least ten times. The chain employs TRBV18 and TRBJ1-3, with no clear D. CDR1 and CDR2 (germline): KGHSH, LQKENI. The CDR3 consists of 14 residues. The V and J ends lost 2 bases and 0 bases respectively, with 5 bases between them. The CDR3 DNA is TGTGCCAGCTCACCATGGGACTCTGGAAACACCATATATTTT. Residues: CASSPWDSGNTIYF.

CDR3 sequence (DNA): TGTGCCAGCAGCAAAATAGCGGGCACAGATACGCAGTATTTT. This codes for CASSKIAGTDTQYF. The chain joins TRBV5-4 to TRBJ2-3; weak D call: TRBD2 (6 bases). V was cut by 4 bases and J by 1 base, with 10 bases left in between. CDR3 size: 14 residues. Germline CDR1 and CDR2: SGHNT and YYREEE (reference sequence). The full variable domain, rest sourced from reference TRBV5-4 and TRBJ2-3, is ETGVTQSPTHLIKTRGQQVTLRCSSQSGHNTVSWYQQALGQGPQFIFQYYREEENGRGNFPPRFSGLQFPNYSSELNVNALELDDSALYLCASSKIAGTDTQYFGPGTRLTVL.

This clonotype occurred many times. The rearrangement uses TRBV12-3 or TRBV12-4 and TRBJ2-3; possible D gene TRBD2, 6 bases. V lost 2 bases to trimming and J lost 9 bases, with 18 bases between them. The CDR3 is made up of 15 amino acids. The CDR3 sequence is CASSLMGGVIGTQYF. CDR3 nucleotides: TGTGCCAGCAGTTTAATGGGCGGGGTAATCGGCACGCAGTATTTT.

There are many counts of this clonotype. This chain uses TRBV14 with TRBJ2-5, with D unclear. V was pared by 0 bases and J by 4 bases, with 6 bases between. Per the germline V gene, CDR1 is SGHDN and CDR2 is FVKESK. The CDR3 is made up of 13 amino acids. The DNA for the CDR3 is TGTGCCAGCAGCCAAGATTGGGGAGAGACCCAGTACTTC. This gives the protein CASSQDWGETQYF.

This clonotype was counted many times. The V and J genes are TRBV4-1 and TRBJ1-2; D may be TRBD1 (5 bases). Germline lookup yields CDR1 MGHRA and CDR2 YSYEKL. The CDR3 consists of 13 residues. Trimming pared 3 bases from V and 1 base from J, leaving 6 bases between. The CDR3 loop reads CASSQTVNYGYTF. The CDR3 coding sequence is TGCGCCAGCAGCCAGACAGTTAACTATGGCTACACCTTC.

This clonotype was recorded at least ten times. The chain combines TRBV5-1 with TRBJ2-7; D gene unclear. The CDR3 sequence is 12 residues long. Trimming left V 5 bases short and J 5 bases short, with 11 bases between. Germline CDR1 reads SGHRS; CDR2 reads YFSETQ. CDR3 sequence (DNA): TGCGCCAGCAGGGAGAACTGGAACGAGCAGTACGTC. Translated, it gives CASRENWNEQYV.

There are many counts of this clonotype. The chain joins TRBV20-1 to TRBJ2-7, with TRBD2 matching over 10 bases. Germline V gene data show CDR1 as DFQATT and CDR2 as SNEGSKA (reference sequence). The junction had 10 bases not matched to a gene; V was cut back by 1 base and J by 4 bases. This CDR3 is built from 16 residues. The CDR3 loop reads CSARGGSSGGTYEQYF. CDR3 DNA: TGCAGTGCTAGAGGGGGGTCTAGCGGGGGAACTTACGAGCAGTACTTC.

There are many counts of this clonotype. This chain uses TRBV28 with TRBJ2-1; a possible D gene is TRBD1 (6 bases). Trimming removed 7 bases at V and 6 bases at J, with 19 bases between. This CDR3 comprises 15 residues. Germline assignment: CDR1 MDHEN and CDR2 SYDVKM. CDR3: CASKNQGHGLNEQFF. In nucleotides, the CDR3 is TGTGCCAGCAAAAACCAGGGGCATGGGCTCAATGAGCAGTTCTTC.

This clonotype has at least ten counts. V and J are TRBV18 and TRBJ2-1, with 10 bases matching TRBD2. Germline V gene data show CDR1 as KGHSH and CDR2 as LQKENI. This CDR3 spans 17 amino acids. The junction had 11 bases not matched to a gene; V was cut back by 3 bases and J by 6 bases. DNA for the CDR3: TGTGCCAGCTCACCGCTCAATCCTAGCGGGGGAGCCAATGAGCAGTTCTTC. Amino acids: CASSPLNPSGGANEQFF.

This clonotype has at least ten counts. This sequence joins TRBV27 and TRBJ1-3; D gene ambiguous. The V end was cut by 5 bases, the J end by 4 bases, with 12 bases between. The CDR3 extends over 14 amino acids. CDR1 is MNHEY, CDR2 SMNVEV, per germline (reference sequence). The chain's CDR3 is CASSLHYRGNTIYF. The CDR3 bases are TGTGCCAGCAGTCTCCACTATCGAGGAAACACCATATATTTT.

Many counts were recorded for this clonotype. V is TRBV4-1 and J is TRBJ1-6; D is undetermined. The CDR3 length is 14 residues. Germline V CDR1 and CDR2: MGHRA, YSYEKL. Trimming stripped 3 bases from V and 10 bases from J, with 13 bases between. CDR3 residues: CASSHPRIGSPLHF. The CDR3 nucleotides are TGCGCCAGCAGCCATCCCCGAATAGGGTCACCCCTCCACTTT.

This clonotype has more than one count but fewer than ten. V is TRBV6-5 and J is TRBJ1-2; 7 bases align to TRBD1. The V gene end was trimmed by 6 bases and the J gene end by 1 base; junction bases not matched to a gene: 8. The CDR3 consists of 15 residues. In germline, CDR1 is MNHEY, CDR2 SVGAGI. Here the CDR3 reads CASSNRDSLNYGYTF. The CDR3, as DNA: TGTGCCAGCAGCAACCGGGACAGCCTTAACTATGGCTACACCTTC.